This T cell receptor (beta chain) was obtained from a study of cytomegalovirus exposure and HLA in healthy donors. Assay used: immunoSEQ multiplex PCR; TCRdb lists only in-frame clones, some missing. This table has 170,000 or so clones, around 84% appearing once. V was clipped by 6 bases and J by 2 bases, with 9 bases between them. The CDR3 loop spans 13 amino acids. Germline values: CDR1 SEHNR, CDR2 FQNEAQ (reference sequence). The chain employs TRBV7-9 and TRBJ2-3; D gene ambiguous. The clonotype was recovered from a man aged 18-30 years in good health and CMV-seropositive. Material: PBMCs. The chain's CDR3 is CASSLPNTDTQYF. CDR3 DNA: TGTGCCAGCAGTTTACCTAACACAGATACGCAGTATTTT.